These 16 T cell receptor beta chains originate from one sample sequenced in a study of radiation and T cells in renal cell carcinoma. Sequenced by immunoSEQ multiplex PCR; TCRdb stores in-frame clones only, minus some. The sample includes about 23,000 clones, around half seen only once; the top ten take approximately 21%. Treatment reported: treatment-naive control, cytoreductive nephrectomy. The source material was tumor tissue, sampled from a patient whose treatment was nephrectomy without radiotherapy. The source is a human donor with renal cell carcinoma.

This clone occurred a few times. The chain has TRBV27 and TRBJ1-1; the match to TRBD1 covers 8 bases. After removal of 6 bases from V and 4 bases from J, the junction contained 4 bases not matched to a gene. The length of the CDR3 is 13 residues. Germline V CDR1 and CDR2: MNHEY, SMNVEV (reference sequence). CDR3 residues: CASSYDRGTEAFF. The CDR3 nucleotides are TGTGCCAGCAGCTATGACAGGGGCACTGAAGCTTTCTTT.

A few counts support this clone. J is TRBJ1-1 and V is TRBV30; D remains ambiguous. V gave up 5 bases and J gave up 6 bases, with 13 bases separating them. Germline loops: CDR1 GTSNPN, CDR2 SVGIG (reference sequence). The CDR3 length is 12 residues. This CDR3 is CAWYPVGPEAFF. The CDR3 DNA reads as TGTGCCTGGTACCCTGTCGGCCCTGAAGCTTTCTTT.

This chain joins TRBV6-1 and TRBJ2-5, with D maybe TRBD2 (5 bases). V was cut by 10 bases and J by 5 bases, with 11 bases left in between. This CDR3 spans 11 amino acids. Germline V gene sequence: CDR1 MNHNS, CDR2 SASEGT. CDR3 residues: CAIQRGETQYF. The DNA for the CDR3 is TGTGCCATCCAACGAGGGGAGACCCAGTACTTC.

The J gene is TRBJ2-3, the V gene TRBV30, with D perhaps assigned TRBD1 or TRBD2 (6 bases each). Germline assignment: CDR1 GTSNPN and CDR2 SVGIG (reference sequence). This CDR3 comprises 13 residues. The CDR3 region has the DNA TGTGCGAGGAGTAGGGGGGGCACAGATACGCAGTATTTT. As protein: CARSRGGTDTQYF.

The sample holds many counts of this clone. The chain has TRBV27 and TRBJ2-3; TRBD2 is a possible D gene (6 bases). Per germline, CDR1 MNHEY and CDR2 SMNVEV (reference sequence). The CDR3 has 14 residues. Trimming cost V 2 bases and J 0 bases, with 6 bases left between them. The CDR3: CASSLGGSTDTQYF. CDR3 coding DNA: TGTGCCAGCAGTTTAGGAGGGAGCACAGATACGCAGTATTTT.

The CDR3 reads CASSLAQGRYGYTF. CDR3 sequence (DNA): TGTGCCAGCAGCTTAGCACAGGGTCGGTATGGCTACACCTTC. The chain joins TRBV7-9 to TRBJ1-2; perhaps TRBD1 as D (6 bases). Germline CDR1 is SEHNR and CDR2 is FQNEAQ (reference sequence). V was cut by 0 bases and J by 5 bases, with 10 bases left in between. This CDR3 is 14 amino acids long.

This clone appeared a few times. The chain recombines TRBV7-3 with TRBJ2-7; TRBD1 agrees at 10 bases. V lost 4 bases to trimming and J lost 5 bases; unmatched junction nucleotides: 5. CDR1 and CDR2 from the germline V gene are SGHTA and FQGTGA. The CDR3 has 14 amino acids. The CDR3 coding sequence is TGTGCCAGCAGCTACCGGGACAGGGGCCACGAGCAGTACTTC. Its translation: CASSYRDRGHEQYF.

This chain links TRBV30 with TRBJ2-1; D gene uncertain. This CDR3 region has 13 residues. Trimming took 3 bases from V and 3 from J, leaving 9 bases between them. Germline V gene sequence: CDR1 GTSNPN, CDR2 SVGIG (reference sequence). This chain's CDR3 is CAWSQSGYNEQFF. The CDR3 nucleotides read TGTGCCTGGAGCCAATCGGGCTACAATGAGCAGTTCTTC.

CDR3 sequence: CASRTYAGGGYTF. CDR3 sequence (DNA): TGTGCCAGCAGGACTTATGCAGGGGGTGGCTACACCTTC. The chain is built from TRBV9 and TRBJ1-2; the match to TRBD1 covers 7 bases. CDR1 and CDR2 from the germline V gene are SGDLS and YYNGEE. This CDR3 region has 13 residues. J was trimmed by 7 bases and V by 5 bases; bases with no gene match: 8.

This clone showed up just a few times. This chain joins TRBV12-5 and TRBJ1-2, with 10 bases matching TRBD1. The CDR3 extends over 16 amino acids. J lost 6 bases, V lost 0 bases, and 7 bases had no gene match. The V gene's germline CDR1 is LGHNT and CDR2 FRNRAP. CDR3 region: CASGLVPPTGGHGYTF. CDR3 nucleotide sequence: TGTGCTAGTGGTTTGGTACCCCCGACAGGGGGCCATGGCTACACCTTC.

This chain connects TRBV7-2 to TRBJ2-7, with D perhaps assigned TRBD1 or TRBD2 (6 bases each). This CDR3 has 15 residues. V lost 1 base and J 3 bases, leaving 13 bases between the germline ends. CDR1 is SGHTA, CDR2 FQGNSA, per germline. The CDR3 DNA is TGTGCCAGCAGCTTAGGGGGGGCCCCGCTCTACGAGCAGTACTTC. Translated, it gives CASSLGGAPLYEQYF.

This clone was seen only once. The chain joins TRBV5-1 to TRBJ1-2; TRBD1 agrees at 8 bases. Germline CDR1 reads SGHRS; CDR2 reads YFSETQ. The CDR3 has 13 residues. V lost 4 bases, J lost 4 bases, and 3 bases stayed unmatched. The CDR3 reads CASSHGQGYGYTF. CDR3 in DNA: TGCGCCAGCAGCCACGGACAGGGCTATGGCTACACCTTC.

The J gene is TRBJ1-6, the V gene TRBV27, with D possibly being TRBD1 (5 bases). Germline V gene sequence: CDR1 MNHEY, CDR2 SMNVEV (reference sequence). The CDR3 has 13 amino acids. The V gene lost 2 bases and the J gene lost 10 bases, with 9 bases spanning the gap. The CDR3 reads CASSLGGNSPLHF. CDR3 nucleotide sequence: TGTGCCAGCAGTTTAGGGGGGAACTCACCCCTCCACTTT.

J is TRBJ2-7 and V is TRBV20-1; D unclear. The CDR3 has 11 amino acids. The ends were cut back, 3 bases at V and 6 bases at J, with 9 bases in the middle. The V gene's germline CDR1 is DFQATT and CDR2 SNEGSKA (reference sequence). CDR3 loop: CSASPQFEQYF. For the CDR3, the DNA is TGCAGTGCTAGCCCACAGTTCGAGCAGTACTTC.

In its sample, this clone was seen a few times. The gene calls are TRBV30 and TRBJ2-1, with TRBD1 as a possible D gene (6 bases). This CDR3 region has 14 residues. Germline CDR1 is GTSNPN and CDR2 is SVGIG (reference sequence). V was pared by 1 base and J by 0 bases, with 7 bases between. The CDR3 is CAWSGQDSYNEQFF. CDR3 DNA: TGTGCCTGGAGTGGACAGGACTCCTACAATGAGCAGTTCTTC.

The CDR3 DNA is TGTGCCAGCTCATTTGGACAGTTTGCTTCGGAAAAACTGTTTTTT. It yields the protein CASSFGQFASEKLFF. The chain recombines TRBV18 with TRBJ1-4; D is possibly TRBD1 (6 bases). The germline V gene has CDR1 KGHSH and CDR2 LQKENI. With 5 bases removed from V and 8 bases from J, the gap between germline ends came to 18 bases. CDR3 size: 15 residues.